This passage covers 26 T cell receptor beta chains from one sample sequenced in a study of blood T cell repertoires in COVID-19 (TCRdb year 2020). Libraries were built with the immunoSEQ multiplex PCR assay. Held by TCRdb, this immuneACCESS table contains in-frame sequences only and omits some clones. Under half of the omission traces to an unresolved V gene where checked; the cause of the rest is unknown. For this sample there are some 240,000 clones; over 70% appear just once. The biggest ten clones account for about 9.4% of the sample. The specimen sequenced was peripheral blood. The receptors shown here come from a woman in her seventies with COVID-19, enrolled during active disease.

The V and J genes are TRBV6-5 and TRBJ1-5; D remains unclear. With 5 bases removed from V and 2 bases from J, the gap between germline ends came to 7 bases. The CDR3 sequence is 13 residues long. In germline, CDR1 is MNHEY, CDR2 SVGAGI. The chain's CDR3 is CASSREGNQPQHF. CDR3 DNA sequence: TGTGCCAGCAGTCGGGAGGGCAATCAGCCCCAGCATTTT.

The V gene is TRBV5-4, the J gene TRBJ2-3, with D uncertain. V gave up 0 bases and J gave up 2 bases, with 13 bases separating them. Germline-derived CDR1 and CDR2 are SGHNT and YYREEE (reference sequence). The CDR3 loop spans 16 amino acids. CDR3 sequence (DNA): TGTGCCAGCAGCTTGGACTATTCGCCTCCCACAGATACGCAGTATTTT. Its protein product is CASSLDYSPPTDTQYF.

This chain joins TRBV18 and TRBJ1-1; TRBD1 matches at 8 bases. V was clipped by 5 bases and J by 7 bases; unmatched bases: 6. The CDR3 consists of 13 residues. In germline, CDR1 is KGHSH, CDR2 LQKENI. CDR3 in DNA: TGTGCCAGCTCAGGCCGGGACAGGAGTGAAGCTTTCTTT. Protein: CASSGRDRSEAFF.

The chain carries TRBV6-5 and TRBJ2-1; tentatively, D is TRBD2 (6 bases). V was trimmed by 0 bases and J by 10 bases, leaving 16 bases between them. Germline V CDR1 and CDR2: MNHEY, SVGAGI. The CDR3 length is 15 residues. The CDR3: CASSYSPRGAGEQFF. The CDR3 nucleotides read TGTGCCAGCAGTTACTCACCGAGGGGTGCGGGAGAGCAGTTCTTC.

In nucleotides, the CDR3 is TGCAGCGTTGGAGTTGGGACAGGGGCTTATAGCAATCAGCCCCAGCATTTT. This encodes CSVGVGTGAYSNQPQHF. The rearrangement links TRBV29-1 to TRBJ1-5; 10 bases align to TRBD1. J gave up 0 bases and V 4 bases, and 9 bases lay outside the gene matches. Germline assignment: CDR1 SQVTM and CDR2 ANQGSEA. This CDR3 region has 17 residues.

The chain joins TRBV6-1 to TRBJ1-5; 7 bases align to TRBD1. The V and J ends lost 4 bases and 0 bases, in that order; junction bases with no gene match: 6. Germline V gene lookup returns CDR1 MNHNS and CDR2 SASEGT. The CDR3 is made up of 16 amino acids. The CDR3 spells CASSGGQAHSNQPQHF. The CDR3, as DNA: TGTGCCAGCAGTGGAGGACAGGCCCATAGCAATCAGCCCCAGCATTTT.

CDR3 bases: TGTGCCAGTAGTATAGTACCGGGGAATCAGCCCCAGCATTTT. Translated, it gives CASSIVPGNQPQHF. This rearrangement joins TRBV19 to TRBJ1-5; D uncertain. V dropped 1 base and J dropped 4 bases, with 8 bases sitting between them. CDR3 length equals 14 residues. CDR1 LNHDA and CDR2 SQIVND come from the germline V gene (reference sequence).

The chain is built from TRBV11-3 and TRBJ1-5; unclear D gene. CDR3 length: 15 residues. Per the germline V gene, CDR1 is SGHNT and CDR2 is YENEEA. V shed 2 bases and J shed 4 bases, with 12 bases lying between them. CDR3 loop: CASSLSWLGNQPQHF. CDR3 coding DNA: TGTGCCAGCAGCTTATCATGGCTAGGTAATCAGCCCCAGCATTTT.

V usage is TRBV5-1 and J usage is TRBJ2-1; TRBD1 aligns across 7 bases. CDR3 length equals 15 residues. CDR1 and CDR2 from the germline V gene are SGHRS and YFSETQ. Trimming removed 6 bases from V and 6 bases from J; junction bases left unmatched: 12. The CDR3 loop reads CASNYRGWGLNEQFF. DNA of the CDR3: TGCGCCAGCAACTACAGGGGATGGGGGCTCAATGAGCAGTTCTTC.

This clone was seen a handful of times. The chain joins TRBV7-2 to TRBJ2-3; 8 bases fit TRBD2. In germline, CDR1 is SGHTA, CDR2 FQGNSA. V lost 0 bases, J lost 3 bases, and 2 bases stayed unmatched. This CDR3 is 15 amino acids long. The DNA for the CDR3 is TGTGCCAGCAGCTTAGCCTTAGCGGGAACAGATACGCAGTATTTT. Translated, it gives CASSLALAGTDTQYF.

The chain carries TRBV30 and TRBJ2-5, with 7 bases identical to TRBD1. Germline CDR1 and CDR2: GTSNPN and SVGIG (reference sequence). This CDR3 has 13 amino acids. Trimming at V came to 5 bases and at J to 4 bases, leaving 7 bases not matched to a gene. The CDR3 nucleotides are TGTGCCTGGGACCCGGGACAGTCAGAGACCCAGTACTTC. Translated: CAWDPGQSETQYF.

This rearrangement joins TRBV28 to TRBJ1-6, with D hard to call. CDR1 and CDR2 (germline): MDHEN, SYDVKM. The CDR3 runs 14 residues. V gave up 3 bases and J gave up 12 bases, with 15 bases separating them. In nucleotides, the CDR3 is TGTGCCAGCAGTTTCAGACTCTTAGCCTTACCCCTCCACTTT. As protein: CASSFRLLALPLHF.

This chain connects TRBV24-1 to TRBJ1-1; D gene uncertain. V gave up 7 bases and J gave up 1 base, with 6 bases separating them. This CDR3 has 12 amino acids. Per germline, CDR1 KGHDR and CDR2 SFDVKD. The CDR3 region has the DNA TGTGCCACCAGGGCTCCGAACACTGAAGCTTTCTTT. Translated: CATRAPNTEAFF.

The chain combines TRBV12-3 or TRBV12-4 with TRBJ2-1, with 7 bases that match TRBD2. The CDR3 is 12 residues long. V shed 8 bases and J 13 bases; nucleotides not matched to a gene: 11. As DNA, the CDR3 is TGTGCCAGCTGGAGGAGGGACTACCCTCAGTTCTTC. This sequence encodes CASWRRDYPQFF.

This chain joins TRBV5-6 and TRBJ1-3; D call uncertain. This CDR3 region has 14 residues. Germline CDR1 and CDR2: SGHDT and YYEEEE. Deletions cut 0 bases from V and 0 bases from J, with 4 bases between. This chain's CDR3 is CASSLAGSGNTIYF. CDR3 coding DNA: TGTGCCAGCAGCTTGGCGGGCTCTGGAAACACCATATATTTT.

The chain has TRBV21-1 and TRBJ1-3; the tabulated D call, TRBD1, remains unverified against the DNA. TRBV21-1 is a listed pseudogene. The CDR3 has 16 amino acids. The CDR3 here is CASSKAKGHQGNTIYF. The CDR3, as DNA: TGTGCCAGCAGCAAAGCGAAGGGACACCAAGGAAACACCATATATTTT.

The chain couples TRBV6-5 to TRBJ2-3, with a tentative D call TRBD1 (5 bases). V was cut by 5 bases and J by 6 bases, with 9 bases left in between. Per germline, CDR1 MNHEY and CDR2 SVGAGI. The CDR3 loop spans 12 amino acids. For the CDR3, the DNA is TGTGCCAGCAGTAGTCACAGGGATACGCAGTATTTT. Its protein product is CASSSHRDTQYF.

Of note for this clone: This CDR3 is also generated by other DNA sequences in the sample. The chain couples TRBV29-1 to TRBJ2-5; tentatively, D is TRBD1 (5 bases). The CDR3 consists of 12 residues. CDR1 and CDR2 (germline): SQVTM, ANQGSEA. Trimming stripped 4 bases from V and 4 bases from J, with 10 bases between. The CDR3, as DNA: TGCAGCGTTGGGCAGGGTGGAGAGACCCAGTACTTC. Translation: CSVGQGGETQYF.

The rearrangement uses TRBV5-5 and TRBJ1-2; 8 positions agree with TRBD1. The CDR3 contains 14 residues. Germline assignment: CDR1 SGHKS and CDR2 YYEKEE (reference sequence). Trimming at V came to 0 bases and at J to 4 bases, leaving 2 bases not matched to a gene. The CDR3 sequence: CASSLGQGAYGYTF. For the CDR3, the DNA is TGTGCCAGCAGCTTGGGGCAGGGGGCCTATGGCTACACCTTC.

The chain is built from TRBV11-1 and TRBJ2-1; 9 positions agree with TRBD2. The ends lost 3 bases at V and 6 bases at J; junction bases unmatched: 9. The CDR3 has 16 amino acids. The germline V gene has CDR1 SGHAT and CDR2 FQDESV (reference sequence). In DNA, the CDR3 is TGTGCCAGCAGCTTTCCTAGCGGGATCGATAGCAATGAGCAGTTCTTC. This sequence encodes CASSFPSGIDSNEQFF.

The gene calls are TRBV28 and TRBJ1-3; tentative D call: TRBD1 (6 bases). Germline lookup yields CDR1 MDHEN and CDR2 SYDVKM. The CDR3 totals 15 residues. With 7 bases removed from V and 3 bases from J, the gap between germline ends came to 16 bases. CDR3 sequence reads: CASIEGGEGGNTIYF. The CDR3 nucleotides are TGTGCCAGCATCGAAGGGGGGGAGGGTGGAAACACCATATATTTT.

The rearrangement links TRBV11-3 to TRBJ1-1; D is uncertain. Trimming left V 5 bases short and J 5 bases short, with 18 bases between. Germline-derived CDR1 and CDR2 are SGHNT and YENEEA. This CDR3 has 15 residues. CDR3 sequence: CASSPPISGWTEAFF. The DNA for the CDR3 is TGTGCCAGCAGCCCCCCGATCTCGGGGTGGACTGAAGCTTTCTTT.

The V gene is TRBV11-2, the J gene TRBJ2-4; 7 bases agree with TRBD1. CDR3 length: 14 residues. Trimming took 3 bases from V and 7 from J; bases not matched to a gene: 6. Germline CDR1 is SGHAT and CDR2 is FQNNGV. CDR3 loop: CASSFNRGWNIQYF. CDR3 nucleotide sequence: TGTGCCAGCAGCTTCAACAGGGGCTGGAACATTCAGTACTTC.

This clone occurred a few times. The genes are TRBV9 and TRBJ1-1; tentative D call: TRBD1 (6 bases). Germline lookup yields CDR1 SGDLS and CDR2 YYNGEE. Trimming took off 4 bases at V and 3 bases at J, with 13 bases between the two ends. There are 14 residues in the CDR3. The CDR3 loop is CASSTGTVYTEAFF. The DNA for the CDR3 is TGTGCCAGCAGCACAGGGACCGTTTACACTGAAGCTTTCTTT.

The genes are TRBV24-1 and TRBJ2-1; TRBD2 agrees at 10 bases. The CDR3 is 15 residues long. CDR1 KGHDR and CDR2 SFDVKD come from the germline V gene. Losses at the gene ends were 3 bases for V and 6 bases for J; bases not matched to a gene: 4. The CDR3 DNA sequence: TGTGCCACCAGTGATCCGGGACTAGCGCCCAATGAGCAGTTCTTC. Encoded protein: CATSDPGLAPNEQFF.

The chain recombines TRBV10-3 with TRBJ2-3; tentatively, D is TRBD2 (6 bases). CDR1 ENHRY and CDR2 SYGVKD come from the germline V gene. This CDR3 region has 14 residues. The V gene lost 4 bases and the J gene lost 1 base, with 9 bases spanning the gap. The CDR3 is CAISVGGGTDTQYF. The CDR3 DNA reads TGTGCCATCAGTGTAGGCGGGGGCACAGATACGCAGTATTTT.